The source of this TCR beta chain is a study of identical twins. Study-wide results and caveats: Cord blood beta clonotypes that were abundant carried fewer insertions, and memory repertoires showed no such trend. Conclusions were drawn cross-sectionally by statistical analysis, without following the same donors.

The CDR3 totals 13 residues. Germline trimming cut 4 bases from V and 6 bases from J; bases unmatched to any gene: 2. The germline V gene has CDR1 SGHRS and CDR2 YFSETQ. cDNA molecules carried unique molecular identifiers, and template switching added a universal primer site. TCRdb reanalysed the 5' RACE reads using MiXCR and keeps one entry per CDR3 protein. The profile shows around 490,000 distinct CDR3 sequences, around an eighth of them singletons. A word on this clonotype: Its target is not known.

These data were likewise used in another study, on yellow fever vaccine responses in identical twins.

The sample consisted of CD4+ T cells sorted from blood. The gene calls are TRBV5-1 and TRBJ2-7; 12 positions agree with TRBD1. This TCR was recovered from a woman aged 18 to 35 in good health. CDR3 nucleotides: TGCGCCAGCAGCCGGGACAGGGGGCCCGAGCAGTACTTC. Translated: CASSRDRGPEQYF.